What follows is one TCR beta chain and its context. Per germline, CDR1 MNHEY and CDR2 SMNVEV (reference sequence). The CDR3 has 13 residues. Trimming shortened V by 5 bases and J by 4 bases, and 10 bases separated the two germline ends. This record belongs to a study of CD8 T cells in Susac syndrome. Random hexamers served to reverse transcribe roughly 0.5 to 1 ug RNA. From the immunoSEQ multiplex PCR reads, TCRdb called clonotypes with MiXCR, one entry per CDR3 protein. The top ten hold roughly 0.4% of the sample, which has tens of thousands of distinct CDR3 sequences, 85% to 95% seen once. The receptor was derived from a human donor with multiple sclerosis. Sequencing was carried out using CD8+ T cells from PBMCs. This chain uses TRBV27 with TRBJ2-3; a weak D match, TRBD1 (5 bases). CDR3 residues: CASSVLGADTQYF. The CDR3 coding sequence is TGTGCCAGCAGTGTATTAGGGGCAGATACGCAGTATTTT.